This T cell receptor beta chain was sequenced in a study of regulatory T cells in long-lasting Graves disease. Study summary: It was over 5 years of antithyroid drugs, with positive TSH receptor antibodies, that meant persistent Graves' disease. Whole-study findings and limits: Favored usage of TRBV28, TRBJ1-2 and TRBJ2-5 was recorded in persistent disease.

Germline V lookup: CDR1 SNHLY, CDR2 FYNNEI. The CDR3 covers 14 residues. V lost 4 bases and J 4 bases, leaving 14 bases between the germline ends. Regarding time point: persistent/refractory GD, antithyroid drugs over 5 years with positive TRAb. RNA extracted from PBMCs served as the sequencing template. Sequencing libraries for TCR beta were prepared with iRepertoire HTBI primers and Arm-PCR of CDR3 regions. In TCRdb, the multiplex PCR reads were re-called with MiXCR into one record per CDR3 protein. The sample has more than 300,000 distinct CDR3 sequences; around a fifth are singletons. This clonotype was recorded many times. Its antigen is currently unknown.

This specimen consisted of peripheral blood mononuclear cells (PBMCs), obtained when the disease was refractory, from a patient treated with antithyroid drugs. The sequence derives from a female donor with Graves disease. This chain connects TRBV2 to TRBJ2-7, with D tentatively TRBD2 (6 bases). The CDR3: CASSVLGGGYEQYF. CDR3 nucleotides: TGTGCCAGCAGTGTTCTGGGTGGAGGGTACGAGCAGTACTTC.